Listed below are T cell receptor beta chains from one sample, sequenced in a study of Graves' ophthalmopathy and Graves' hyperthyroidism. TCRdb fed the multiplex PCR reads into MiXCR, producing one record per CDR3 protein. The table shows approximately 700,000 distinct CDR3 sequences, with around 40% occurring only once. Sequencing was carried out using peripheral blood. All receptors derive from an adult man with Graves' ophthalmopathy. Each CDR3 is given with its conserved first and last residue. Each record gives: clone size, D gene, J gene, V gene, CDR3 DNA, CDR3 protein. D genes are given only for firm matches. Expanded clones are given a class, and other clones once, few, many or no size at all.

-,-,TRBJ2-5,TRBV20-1,TGCAGTGCTAGAGATATGGGGTTGCAAGAGGCCCAGTACTTC,CSARDMGLQEAQYF
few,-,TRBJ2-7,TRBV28,TGTGCCAGCAGAGCGGGTTCCTACGAGCAGTACTTC,CASRAGSYEQYF
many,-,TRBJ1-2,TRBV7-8,TGTGCCAGCAGCTTAGACCCCAGAACTAACTATGGCTACACCTTC,CASSLDPRTNYGYTF
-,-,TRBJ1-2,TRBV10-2,TGCGCCAGCAGGCCTGCTGACTATGGCTACACCTTC,CASRPADYGYTF
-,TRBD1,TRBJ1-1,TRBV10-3,TGTGCCAGCAGACTAACGGACAGGGCCCTAGCTTTCTTT,CASRLTDRALAFF
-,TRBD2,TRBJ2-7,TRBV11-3,TGTGCCAGCAGCTTAGGAATTAGCGGGAGAGGCGAGCAGTACTTC,CASSLGISGRGEQYF
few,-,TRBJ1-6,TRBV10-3,TGTGCCAGCAGTTATTCCTTCGGGGAGCGGGTTCGGGGTTCACCCCTCCACTTT,CASSYSFGERVRGSPLHF
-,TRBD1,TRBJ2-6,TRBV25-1,TGTGCCAGCAGGCGACAGGGAATAACCTCTGGGGCCAACGTCCTGACTTTC,CASRRQGITSGANVLTF
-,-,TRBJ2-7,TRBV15,TGTGCCACCAGCAGAGATACGACTACCTACGAGCAGTACTTC,CATSRDTTTYEQYF
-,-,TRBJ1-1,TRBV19,TGTGCCAGTAGTGTAGGACCGGGGAACACTGAAGCTTTCTTT,CASSVGPGNTEAFF
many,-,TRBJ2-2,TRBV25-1,TGTGCCAGCAGTGTATCCCTAGAGAACGGGGAGCTGTTTTTT,CASSVSLENGELFF
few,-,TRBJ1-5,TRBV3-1,TGTGCCAGCAGCCAAGATTTAGCTCAGCCCCAGCATTTT,CASSQDLAQPQHF
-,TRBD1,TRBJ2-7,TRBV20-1,TGCAGTGCCCTGGGACAGCTCTACGAGCAGTACTTC,CSALGQLYEQYF
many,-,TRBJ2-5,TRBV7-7,TGTGCCAGCAGCCCCAGGGTAGAGGAGACCCAGTACTTC,CASSPRVEETQYF
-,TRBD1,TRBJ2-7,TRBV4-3,TGCGCCAGCAGCCAAGAACAGGGGACATCCTACGAGCAGTACTTC,CASSQEQGTSYEQYF
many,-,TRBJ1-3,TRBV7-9,TGTGCCAGCAGCTTAAGCGACGGGTGGGACACCATATATTTT,CASSLSDGWDTIYF
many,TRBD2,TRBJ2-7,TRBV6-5,TGTGCCAGCAGTTACGCTAGCGGGAGGCCCCGCTCCTACGAGCAGTACTTC,CASSYASGRPRSYEQYF
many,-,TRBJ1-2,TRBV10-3,TGTGCCAGCAGTGAGGTGCGGGCAGATCTCTATGGCTACACCTTC,CASSEVRADLYGYTF
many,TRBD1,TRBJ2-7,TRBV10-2,TGCGCCAGCAGTGAGGGGACAGGGGAGCAGTACTTC,CASSEGTGEQYF
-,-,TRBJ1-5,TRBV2,TGTGCCAGCAGTGACACAGGGAAGGCTCAGCCCCAGCATTTT,CASSDTGKAQPQHF
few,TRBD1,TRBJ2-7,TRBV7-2,TGTGCCAGCAGCTGGTCCGGGACAGGAGCCTACGAGCAGTACTTC,CASSWSGTGAYEQYF
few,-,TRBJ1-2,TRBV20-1,TGCAGTGCTGCCATTCCAAAGGGAACTGGCTACACCTTC,CSAAIPKGTGYTF
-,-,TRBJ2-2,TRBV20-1,TGCAGTGCTAGATCAGGGCGAGGCACCGGGGAGCTGTTTTTT,CSARSGRGTGELFF
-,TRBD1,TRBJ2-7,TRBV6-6,TGTGCCAGCAGTTACACTACAAGCCGGGACAGCGTCTACGAGCAGTACTTC,CASSYTTSRDSVYEQYF
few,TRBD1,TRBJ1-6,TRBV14,TGTGCCAGCAGCCCCTCCGGGACAGTTAATTCACCCCTCCACTTT,CASSPSGTVNSPLHF
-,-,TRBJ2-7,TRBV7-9,TGTGCCAGCTCACCTATTCCGAGCGACGAGCAGTACTTC,CASSPIPSDEQYF
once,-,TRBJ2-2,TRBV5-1,TGCGCCAGCAGCTTTGGGGGGACCCTGGGCAACACCGGGGAGCTGTTTTTT,CASSFGGTLGNTGELFF
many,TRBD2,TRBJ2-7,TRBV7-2,TGTGCCAGCAGCCCTTGGACTAGCGGGTCCGGCGAGCAGTACTTC,CASSPWTSGSGEQYF
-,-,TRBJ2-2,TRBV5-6,TGTGCCAGCAGCTTGGTGTCCGTCACCGGGGAGCTGTTTTTT,CASSLVSVTGELFF